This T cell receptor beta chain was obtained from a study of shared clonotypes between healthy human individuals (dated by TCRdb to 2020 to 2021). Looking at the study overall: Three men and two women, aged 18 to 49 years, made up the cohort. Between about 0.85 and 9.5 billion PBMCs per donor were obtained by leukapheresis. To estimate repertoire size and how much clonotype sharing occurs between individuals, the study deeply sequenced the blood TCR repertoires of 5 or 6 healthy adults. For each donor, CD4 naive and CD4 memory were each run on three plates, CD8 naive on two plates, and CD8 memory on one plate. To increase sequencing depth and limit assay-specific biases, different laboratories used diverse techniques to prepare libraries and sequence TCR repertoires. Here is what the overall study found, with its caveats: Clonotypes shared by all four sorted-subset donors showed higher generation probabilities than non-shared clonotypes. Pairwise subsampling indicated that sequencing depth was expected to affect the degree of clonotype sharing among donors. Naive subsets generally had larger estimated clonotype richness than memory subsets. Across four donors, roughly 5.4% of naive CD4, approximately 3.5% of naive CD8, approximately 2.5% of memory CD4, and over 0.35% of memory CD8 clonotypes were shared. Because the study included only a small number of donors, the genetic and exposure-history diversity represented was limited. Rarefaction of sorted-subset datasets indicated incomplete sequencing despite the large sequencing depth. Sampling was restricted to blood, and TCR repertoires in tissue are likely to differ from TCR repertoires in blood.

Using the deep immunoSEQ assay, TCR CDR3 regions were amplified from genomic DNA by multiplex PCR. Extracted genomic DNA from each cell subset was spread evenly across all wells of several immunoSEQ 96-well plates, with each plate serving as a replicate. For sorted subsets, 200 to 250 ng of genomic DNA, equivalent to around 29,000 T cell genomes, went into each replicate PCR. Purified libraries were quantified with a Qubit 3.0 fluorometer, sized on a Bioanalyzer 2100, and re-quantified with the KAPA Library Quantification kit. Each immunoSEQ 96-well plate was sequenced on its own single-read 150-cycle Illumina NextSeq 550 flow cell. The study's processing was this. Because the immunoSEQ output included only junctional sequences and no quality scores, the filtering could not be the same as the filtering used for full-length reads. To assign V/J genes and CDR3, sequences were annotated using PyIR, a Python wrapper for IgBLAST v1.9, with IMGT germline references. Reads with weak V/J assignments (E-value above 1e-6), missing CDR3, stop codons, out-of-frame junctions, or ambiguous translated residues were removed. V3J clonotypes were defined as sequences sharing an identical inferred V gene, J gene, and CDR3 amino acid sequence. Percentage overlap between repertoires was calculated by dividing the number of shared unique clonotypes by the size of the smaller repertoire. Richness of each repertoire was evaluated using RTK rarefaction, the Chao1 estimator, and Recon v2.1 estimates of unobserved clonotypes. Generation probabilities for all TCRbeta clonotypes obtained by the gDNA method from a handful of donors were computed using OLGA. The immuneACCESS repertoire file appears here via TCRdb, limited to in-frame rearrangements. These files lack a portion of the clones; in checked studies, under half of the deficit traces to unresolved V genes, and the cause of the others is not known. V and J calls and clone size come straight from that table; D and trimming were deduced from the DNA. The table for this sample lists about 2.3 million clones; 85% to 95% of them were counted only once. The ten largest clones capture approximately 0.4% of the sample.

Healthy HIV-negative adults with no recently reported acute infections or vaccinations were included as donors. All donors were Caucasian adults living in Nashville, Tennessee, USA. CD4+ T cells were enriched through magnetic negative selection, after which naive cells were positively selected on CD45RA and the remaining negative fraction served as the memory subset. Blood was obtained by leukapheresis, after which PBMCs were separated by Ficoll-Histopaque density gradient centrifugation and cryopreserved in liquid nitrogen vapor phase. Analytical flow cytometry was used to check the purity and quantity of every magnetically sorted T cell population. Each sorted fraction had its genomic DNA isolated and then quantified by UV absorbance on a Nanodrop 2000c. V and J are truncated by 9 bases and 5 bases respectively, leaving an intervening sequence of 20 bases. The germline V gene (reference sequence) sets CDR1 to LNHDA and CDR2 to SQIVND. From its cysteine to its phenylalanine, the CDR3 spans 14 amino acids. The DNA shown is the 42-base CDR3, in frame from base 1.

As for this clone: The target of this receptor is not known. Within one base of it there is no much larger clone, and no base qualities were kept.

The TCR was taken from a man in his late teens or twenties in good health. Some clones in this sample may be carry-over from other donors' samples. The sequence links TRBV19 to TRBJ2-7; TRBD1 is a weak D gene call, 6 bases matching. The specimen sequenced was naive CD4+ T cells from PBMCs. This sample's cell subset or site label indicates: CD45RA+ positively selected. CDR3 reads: CARALVQGIHEQYF. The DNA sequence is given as TGTGCCAGGGCACTGGTACAGGGAATCCACGAGCAGTACTTC.